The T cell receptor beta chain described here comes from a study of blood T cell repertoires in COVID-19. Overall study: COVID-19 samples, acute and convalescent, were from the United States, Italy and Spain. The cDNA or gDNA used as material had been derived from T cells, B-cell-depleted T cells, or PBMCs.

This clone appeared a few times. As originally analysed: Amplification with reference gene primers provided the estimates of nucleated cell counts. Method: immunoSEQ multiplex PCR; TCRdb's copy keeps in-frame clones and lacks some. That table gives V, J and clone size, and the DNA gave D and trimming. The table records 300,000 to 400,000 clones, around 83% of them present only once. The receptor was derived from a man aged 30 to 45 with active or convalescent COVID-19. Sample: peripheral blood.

CDR3 in DNA: TGTGCCAGCAGCTTGGTCGGACTAGCGGGAGGACAGACCCAGTACTTC. Its translation: CASSLVGLAGGQTQYF. The chain employs TRBV5-5 and TRBJ2-5; 14 bases match TRBD2. The CDR3 is made up of 16 amino acids. V lost 0 bases to trimming and J lost 6 bases; unmatched junction nucleotides: 4. CDR1 is SGHKS, CDR2 YYEKEE, per germline (reference sequence).